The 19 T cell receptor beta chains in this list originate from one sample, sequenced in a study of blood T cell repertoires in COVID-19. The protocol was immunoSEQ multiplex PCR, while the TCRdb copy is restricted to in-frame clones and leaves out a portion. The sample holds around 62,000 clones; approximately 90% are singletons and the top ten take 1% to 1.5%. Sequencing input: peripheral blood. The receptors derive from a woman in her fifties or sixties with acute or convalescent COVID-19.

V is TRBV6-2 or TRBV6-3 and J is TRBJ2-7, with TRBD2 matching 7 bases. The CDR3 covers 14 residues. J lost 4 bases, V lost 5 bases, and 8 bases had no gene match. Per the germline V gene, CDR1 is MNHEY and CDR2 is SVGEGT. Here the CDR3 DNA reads TGTGCCAGCAGTACCCTTACGGGAGGTTACGAGCAGTACGTC. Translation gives CASSTLTGGYEQYV.

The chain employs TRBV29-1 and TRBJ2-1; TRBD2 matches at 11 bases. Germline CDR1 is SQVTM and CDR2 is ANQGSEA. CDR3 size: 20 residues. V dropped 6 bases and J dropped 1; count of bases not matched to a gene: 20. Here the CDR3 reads CSVASIGVSGRVNSYNEQFF. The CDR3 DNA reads TGCAGCGTGGCTTCTATAGGGGTTAGCGGGAGGGTTAATTCCTACAATGAGCAGTTCTTC.

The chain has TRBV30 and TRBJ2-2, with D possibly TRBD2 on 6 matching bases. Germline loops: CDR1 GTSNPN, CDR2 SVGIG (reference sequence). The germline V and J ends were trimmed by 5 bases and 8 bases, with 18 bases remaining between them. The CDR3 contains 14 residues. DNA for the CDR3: TGTGCCTGGTCCGGAGGAGGGCCAATTGGGGAGCTGTTTTTT. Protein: CAWSGGGPIGELFF.

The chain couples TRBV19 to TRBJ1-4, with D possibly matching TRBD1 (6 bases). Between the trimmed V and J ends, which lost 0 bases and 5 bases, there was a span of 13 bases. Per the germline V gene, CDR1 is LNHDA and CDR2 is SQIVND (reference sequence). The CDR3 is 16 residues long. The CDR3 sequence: CASSIDQWTANEKLFF. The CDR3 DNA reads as TGTGCCAGTAGTATAGATCAGTGGACAGCCAATGAAAAACTGTTTTTT.

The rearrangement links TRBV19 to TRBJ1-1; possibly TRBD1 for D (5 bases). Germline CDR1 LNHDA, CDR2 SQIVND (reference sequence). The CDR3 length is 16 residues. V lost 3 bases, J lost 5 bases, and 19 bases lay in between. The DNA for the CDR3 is TGTGCCAGTAGTATTAAATTGGTTAGGGGCAGAACTGAAGCTTTCTTT. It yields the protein CASSIKLVRGRTEAFF.

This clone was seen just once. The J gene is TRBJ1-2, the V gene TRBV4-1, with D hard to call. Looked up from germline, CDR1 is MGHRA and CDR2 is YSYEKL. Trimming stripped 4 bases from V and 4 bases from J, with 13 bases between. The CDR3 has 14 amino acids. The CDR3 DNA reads TGCGCCAGCAGCCCTCGGGGTGCAGTCTATGGCTACACCTTC. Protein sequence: CASSPRGAVYGYTF.

CDR3: CASRRSGGPQSYNSPLHF. The CDR3 DNA reads TGTGCCAGCCGTCGATCGGGGGGACCCCAGTCCTATAATTCACCCCTCCACTTT. The chain uses TRBV6-6 and TRBJ1-6, with D perhaps matching TRBD1 (5 bases). CDR3 size: 18 residues. Per germline, CDR1 MNHNY and CDR2 SVGAGI (reference sequence). V lost 8 bases, J lost 1 base, and 21 bases lay in between.

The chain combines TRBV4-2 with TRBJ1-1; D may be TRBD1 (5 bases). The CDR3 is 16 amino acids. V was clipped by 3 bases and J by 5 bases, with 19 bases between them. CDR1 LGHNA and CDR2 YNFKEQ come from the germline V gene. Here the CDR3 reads CASSHKGRGEKTEAFF. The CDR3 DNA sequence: TGTGCCAGCAGCCATAAAGGTCGGGGGGAAAAGACTGAAGCTTTCTTT.

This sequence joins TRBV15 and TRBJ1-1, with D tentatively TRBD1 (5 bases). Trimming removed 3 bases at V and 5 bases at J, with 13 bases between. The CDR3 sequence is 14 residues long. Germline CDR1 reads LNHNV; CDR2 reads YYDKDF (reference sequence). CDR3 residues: CATSREGKTTEAFF. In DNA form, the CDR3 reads TGTGCCACCAGCAGGGAGGGGAAAACTACTGAAGCTTTCTTT.

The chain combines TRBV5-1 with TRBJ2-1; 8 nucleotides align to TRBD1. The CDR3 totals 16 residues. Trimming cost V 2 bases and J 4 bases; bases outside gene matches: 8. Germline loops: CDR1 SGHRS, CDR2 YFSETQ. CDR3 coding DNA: TGCGCCAGCAGCTTAACAGGGGGGATTCCTTACAATGAGCAGTTCTTC. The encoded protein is CASSLTGGIPYNEQFF. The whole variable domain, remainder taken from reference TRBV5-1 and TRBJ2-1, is KAGVTQTPRYLIKTRGQQVTLSCSPISGHRSVSWYQQTPGQGLQFLFEYFSETQRNKGNFPGRFSGRQFSNSRSEMNVSTLELGDSALYLCASSLTGGIPYNEQFFGPGTRLTVL.

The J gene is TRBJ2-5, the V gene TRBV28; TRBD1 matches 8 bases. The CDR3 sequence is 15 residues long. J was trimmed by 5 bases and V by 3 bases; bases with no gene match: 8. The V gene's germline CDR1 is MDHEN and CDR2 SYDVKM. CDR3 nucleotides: TGTGCCAGCAGTTTGGGGACAGGCCGAGGGGAGACCCAGTACTTC. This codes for CASSLGTGRGETQYF.

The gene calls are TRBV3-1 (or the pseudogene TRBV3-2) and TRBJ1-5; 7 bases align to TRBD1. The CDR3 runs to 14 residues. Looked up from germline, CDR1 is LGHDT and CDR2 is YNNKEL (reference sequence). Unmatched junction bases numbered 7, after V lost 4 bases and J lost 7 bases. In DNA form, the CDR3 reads TGTGCCAGCAGCCTAGACAGGGTAAAACAGCCCCAGCATTTT. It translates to CASSLDRVKQPQHF.

Here the CDR3 reads CASSARQGVTTGELFF. DNA for the CDR3: TGTGCCAGCAGCGCCCGACAGGGAGTGACCACCGGGGAGCTGTTTTTT. The chain joins TRBV9 to TRBJ2-2; 7 bases are shared with TRBD1. Germline V gene sequence: CDR1 SGDLS, CDR2 YYNGEE. V lost 3 bases and J lost 4; bases outside the gene matches: 9. The CDR3 has 16 residues.

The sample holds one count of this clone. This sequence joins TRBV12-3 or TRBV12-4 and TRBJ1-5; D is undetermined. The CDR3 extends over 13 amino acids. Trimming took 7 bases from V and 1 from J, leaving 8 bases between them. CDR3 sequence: CASTGRSNQPQHF. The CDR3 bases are TGTGCCAGCACCGGGAGGAGCAATCAGCCCCAGCATTTT.

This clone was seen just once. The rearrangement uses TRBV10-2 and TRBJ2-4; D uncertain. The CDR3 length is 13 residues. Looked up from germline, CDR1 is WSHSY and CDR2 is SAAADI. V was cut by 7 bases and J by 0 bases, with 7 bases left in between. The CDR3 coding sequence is TGCGCCAGCACGAACTTAGCCAAAAACATTCAGTACTTC. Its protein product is CASTNLAKNIQYF.

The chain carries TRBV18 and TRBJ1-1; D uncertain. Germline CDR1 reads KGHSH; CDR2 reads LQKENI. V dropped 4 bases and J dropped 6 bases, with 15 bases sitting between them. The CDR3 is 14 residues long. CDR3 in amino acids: CASSRVVEVPEAFF. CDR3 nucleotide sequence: TGTGCCAGCTCACGAGTCGTGGAGGTCCCTGAAGCTTTCTTT. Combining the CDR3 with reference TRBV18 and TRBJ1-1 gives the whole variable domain NAGVMQNPRHLVRRRGQEARLRCSPMKGHSHVYWYRQLPEEGLKFMVYLQKENIIDESGMPKERFSAEFPKEGPSILRIQQVVRGDSAAYFCASSRVVEVPEAFFGQGTRLTVV.

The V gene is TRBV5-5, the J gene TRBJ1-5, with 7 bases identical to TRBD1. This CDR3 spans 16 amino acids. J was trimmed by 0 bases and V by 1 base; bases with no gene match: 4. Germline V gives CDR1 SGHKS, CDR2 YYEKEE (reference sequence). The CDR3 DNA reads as TGTGCCAGCAGCTTGTTTTCAGGGGGTAGCAATCAGCCCCAGCATTTT. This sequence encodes CASSLFSGGSNQPQHF.

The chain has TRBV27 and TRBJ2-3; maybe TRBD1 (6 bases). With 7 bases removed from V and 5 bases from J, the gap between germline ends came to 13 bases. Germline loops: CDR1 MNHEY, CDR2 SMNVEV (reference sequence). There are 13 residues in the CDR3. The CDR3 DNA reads TGTGCCAGCACCAAATTAGGGGGAGATACGCAGTATTTT. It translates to CASTKLGGDTQYF.

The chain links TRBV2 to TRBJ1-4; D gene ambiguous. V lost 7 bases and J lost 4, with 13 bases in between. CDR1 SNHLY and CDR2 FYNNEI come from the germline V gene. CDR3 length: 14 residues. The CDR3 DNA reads TGTGCCAGCACACGACTGAGCCTTAATGAAAAACTGTTTTTT. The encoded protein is CASTRLSLNEKLFF.